This passage covers 28 T cell receptor beta chains from one sample sequenced in a study of T cells in Graves' hyperthyroidism and ophthalmopathy (dated by TCRdb to the late 2010s). Library generation was performed with multiplex PCR. Sequenced on an Illumina HiSeq 2000. TCR beta CDR3 regions were amplified from RNA transcripts. A first-round RT-PCR of the TCR CDR3 used the HTBI primer set with the Qiagen OneStep RT-PCR kit. The public reads were run again by TCRdb, first through fastp at Q25 and then through MiXCR, and only productive beta chains were kept. Rows with one shared CDR3 protein collapse into an entry with the most common genes and DNA. The sample table records approximately 49,000 distinct CDR3 sequences; 45% to 65% of these occur just once. The leading ten clones occupy around a third of the sample. The sequencing sample was made of peripheral blood or thyroid tissue (not recorded which). These TCRs come from a man younger than 35 with Graves' hyperthyroidism.

This clonotype was seen repeatedly, ten times or more. The chain has TRBV11-2 and TRBJ1-2; no firm D call. Germline V gene lookup returns CDR1 SGHAT and CDR2 FQNNGV. Trimming took 0 bases from V and 2 from J, leaving 10 bases between them. The CDR3 runs to 15 residues. CDR3 region: CASSLENRINYGYTF. The CDR3, as DNA: TGTGCCAGCAGCTTAGAAAACAGAATCAACTATGGCTACACCTTC.

This clonotype showed up many times. The gene calls are TRBV20-1 and TRBJ1-1; possible D gene TRBD1, 6 bases. Germline V gene data show CDR1 as DFQATT and CDR2 as SNEGSKA (reference sequence). The CDR3 covers 13 residues. The germline V and J ends were trimmed by 5 bases and 7 bases, with 17 bases remaining between them. The CDR3 protein is CSAEDSQWGEAFF. The DNA for the CDR3 is TGCAGTGCTGAGGACAGCCAGTGGGGTGAAGCTTTCTTT.

The rearrangement joins TRBV27 to TRBJ1-5, with 7 bases matching TRBD1. Unmatched junction bases numbered 13, after V lost 8 bases and J lost 0 bases. Germline V gene data show CDR1 as MNHEY and CDR2 as SMNVEV (reference sequence). The CDR3 is 17 residues long. Here the CDR3 DNA reads TGTGCCAGCTGTTCCCAGGGACAGCGTTATAGCAATCAGCCCCAGCATTTT. This codes for CASCSQGQRYSNQPQHF.

The chain couples TRBV10-3 to TRBJ1-6; 8 bases map to TRBD1. The CDR3 length is 12 residues. The germline gives CDR1 ENHRY, CDR2 SYGVKD. V was pared by 6 bases and J by 10 bases, with 2 bases of the junction left unmatched. CDR3 DNA sequence: TGTGCCATCAGAGGACAGGGATCACCCCTCCACTTT. Amino acid sequence: CAIRGQGSPLHF.

About this clonotype itself: Just one base apart from a much larger clone, this may be a read error. The chain recombines TRBV7-2 with TRBJ2-5, with 9 positions matching TRBD2. The J segment lost 1 base and the V segment lost 5 bases, leaving 14 bases of the junction unmatched. There are 18 residues in the CDR3. Per the germline V gene, CDR1 is SGHTA and CDR2 is FQGNSA. CDR3 nucleotides: TGTGCCAGCAGCCCCGAACTAGCGGGCCGAGCCCTCCAAGAGACCCAGTACTTC. Amino acid sequence: CASSPELAGRALQETQYF.

This clonotype was counted at least ten times. The chain carries TRBV10-3 and TRBJ1-3, with 9 bases matching TRBD1. With V trimmed by 3 bases and J by 4 bases, 4 bases remained unmatched. CDR1 is ENHRY, CDR2 SYGVKD, per germline. The CDR3 sequence is 15 residues long. As DNA, the CDR3 is TGTGCCATCAGTGACCGGACAGGGGACGGAAACACCATATATTTT. It encodes CAISDRTGDGNTIYF.

V usage is TRBV15 and J usage is TRBJ1-6, with D possibly TRBD1 on 6 matching bases. CDR1 is LNHNV and CDR2 is YYDKDF in the germline V gene (reference sequence). Trimming took 0 bases from V and 7 from J, leaving 16 bases between them. The CDR3 sequence is 17 residues long. DNA of the CDR3: TGTGCCACCAGCAGAGATAGTGGGATAGGGGGGAATTCACCCCTCCACTTT. Translated: CATSRDSGIGGNSPLHF.

The sample holds many counts of this clonotype. The V and J genes are TRBV7-9 and TRBJ1-2, with a possible D match to TRBD1 (5 bases). Trimming removed 8 bases at V and 4 bases at J, with 20 bases between. The CDR3 consists of 15 residues. Per germline, CDR1 SEHNR and CDR2 FQNEAQ (reference sequence). The CDR3 sequence is CASRDSGRQSYGYTF. In DNA form, the CDR3 reads TGTGCCAGCCGGGACTCGGGCAGACAGAGCTATGGCTACACCTTC.

The rearrangement uses TRBV7-2 and TRBJ2-7; tentatively, D is TRBD2 (5 bases). The germline V gene has CDR1 SGHTA and CDR2 FQGNSA. V dropped 5 bases and J dropped 2 bases, with 19 bases sitting between them. This CDR3 is built from 16 residues. CDR3 residues: CASSPGRTADAYEQYF. CDR3 DNA: TGTGCCAGCAGCCCCGGTAGGACTGCAGATGCCTACGAGCAGTACTTC.

Comments on this clonotype: This may be a read error: a much more frequent sequence differs by one nucleotide. The rearrangement joins TRBV20-1 to TRBJ1-2, with 8 bases aligning to TRBD1. The CDR3 runs to 14 residues. CDR1 DFQATT and CDR2 SNEGSKA come from the germline V gene (reference sequence). The CDR3 loop reads CSAGRDRMIYGHTF. The CDR3 DNA follows: TGCTCCGCCGGCCGGGACAGGATGATCTATGGCCACACCTTC.

A note on this clonotype: At one end the junction does not follow the germline gene, possibly because of a read error. The gene calls are TRBV10-1 and TRBJ2-7; the D is unclear. CDR3 length: 13 residues. Germline V gives CDR1 WNHNN, CDR2 SYGVQD (reference sequence). This CDR3 is CATDHGSPYEQYF. CDR3 in DNA: TGTGCCACCGATCACGGGTCACCCTACGAGCAGTACTTC.

The V call is TRBV12-3 or TRBV12-4, the J call TRBJ2-5, with D perhaps matching TRBD2 (6 bases). V shed 5 bases and J shed 4 bases, with 17 bases lying between them. This CDR3 is built from 15 residues. CDR3 residues: CASSNPEGLGETQYF. The CDR3 DNA reads TGTGCCAGCAGTAACCCGGAGGGCCTCGGAGAGACCCAGTACTTC.

This clonotype was recorded at least ten times. This chain uses TRBV10-3 with TRBJ2-7, with TRBD2 identical over 12 bases. Germline-derived CDR1 and CDR2 are ENHRY and SYGVKD. This CDR3 is 16 amino acids long. V shed 4 bases and J 2 bases; nucleotides not matched to a gene: 6. As DNA, the CDR3 is TGTGCCATCAGTGGGTACGCTAGCGGGAGGGCCTACGAGCAGTACTTC. Protein product: CAISGYASGRAYEQYF.

Ten or more counts support this clonotype. The chain carries TRBV24-1 and TRBJ1-5, with D tentatively TRBD1 (6 bases). CDR1 and CDR2 (germline): KGHDR, SFDVKD. This CDR3 has 15 amino acids. V dropped 4 bases and J dropped 4 bases, with 13 bases sitting between them. CDR3 residues: CATSETGRPNQPQHF. The CDR3 nucleotides read TGTGCCACCAGTGAAACAGGGAGACCGAATCAGCCCCAGCATTTT.

This chain joins TRBV20-1 and TRBJ2-5; maybe TRBD2 (5 bases). Germline CDR1 and CDR2: DFQATT and SNEGSKA (reference sequence). The CDR3 has 12 residues. Trimming stripped 1 base from V and 4 bases from J, with 7 bases between. CDR3 sequence (DNA): TGCAGTGCTAGAGGGGGAGTAGAGACCCAGTACTTC. Translated, it gives CSARGGVETQYF.

About this clonotype itself: A much larger clone lies one base from this, so it may be a read error. The CDR3 sequence: CASSFSGQTNYGCTF. Here the CDR3 DNA reads TGTGCCAGCAGTTTTTCTGGACAAACTAACTATGGCTGCACCTTC. This rearrangement joins TRBV12-3 or TRBV12-4 to TRBJ1-2, with D possibly TRBD1 on 5 matching bases. The CDR3 has 15 amino acids.

This clonotype is medium-sized by share. The rearrangement joins TRBV20-1 to TRBJ1-2; D not certain. Germline-derived CDR1 and CDR2 are DFQATT and SNEGSKA (reference sequence). The V and J ends lost 5 bases and 6 bases respectively, with 13 bases between them. CDR3 length: 12 residues. CDR3 bases: TGCAGTGCTCCTCCGGGTCGCGATGGCTACACCTTC. Amino acid sequence: CSAPPGRDGYTF.

This clonotype was found once. The V gene is TRBV11-1, the J gene TRBJ2-2, with 8 bases matching TRBD1. CDR3 length equals 15 residues. The V and J ends lost 10 bases and 1 base, in that order; junction bases with no gene match: 8. The germline gives CDR1 SGHAT, CDR2 FQDESV (reference sequence). The CDR3 is CATHEGTGNTGELFF. The CDR3 region has the DNA TGTGCCACCCATGAGGGGACAGGGAACACCGGGGAGCTGTTTTTT.

In its sample, this clonotype is medium-sized. This chain joins TRBV29-1 and TRBJ1-2; D is unresolved. Germline assignment: CDR1 SQVTM and CDR2 ANQGSEA. The CDR3 is made up of 12 amino acids. The V end lost 4 bases, the J end lost 6 bases, and 12 bases lay between the germline ends. The CDR3 here is CSVGPPGDGYTF. The CDR3 DNA sequence: TGCAGCGTTGGGCCCCCGGGAGATGGCTACACCTTC.

At least ten counts were recorded for this clonotype. The V and J genes are TRBV7-2 and TRBJ1-5, with D possibly TRBD1 on 5 matching bases. CDR1 and CDR2 from the germline V gene are SGHTA and FQGNSA. The CDR3 is 16 amino acids. Trimming left V 6 bases short and J 1 base short, with 16 bases between. CDR3 DNA sequence: TGTGCCAGCAGTGGACACGGCGGCATAAGCAATCAGCCCCAGCATTTT. Its protein product is CASSGHGGISNQPQHF.

Ten or more counts support this clonotype. The chain carries TRBV4-1 and TRBJ1-5; weak D call: TRBD1 (5 bases). Per the germline V gene, CDR1 is MGHRA and CDR2 is YSYEKL. There are 18 residues in the CDR3. Trimming pared 1 base from V and 4 bases from J, leaving 20 bases between. CDR3 sequence: CASSQVGPRFGENQPQHF. Here the CDR3 DNA reads TGCGCCAGCAGCCAAGTGGGGCCTCGGTTCGGGGAAAATCAGCCCCAGCATTTT.

The chain uses TRBV7-9 and TRBJ1-1; D call uncertain. CDR1 and CDR2 (germline): SEHNR, FQNEAQ (reference sequence). Trimming shortened V by 6 bases and J by 3 bases, and 14 bases separated the two germline ends. This CDR3 region has 14 residues. The CDR3 loop reads CASRLRTLDTEAFF. In nucleotides, the CDR3 is TGTGCCAGCAGACTCCGGACGCTGGACACTGAAGCTTTCTTT. The full variable domain, completed using reference TRBV7-9 and TRBJ1-1, is DTGVSQNPRHKITKRGQNVTFRCDPISEHNRLYWYRQTLGQGPEFLTYFQNEAQLEKSRLLSDRFSAERPKGSFSTLEIQRTEQGDSAMYLCASRLRTLDTEAFFGQGTRLTVV.

The J gene is TRBJ1-4, the V gene TRBV15; tentatively, D is TRBD1 (6 bases). This CDR3 region has 15 residues. The ends were cut back, 0 bases at V and 5 bases at J, with 10 bases in the middle. The V gene's germline CDR1 is LNHNV and CDR2 YYDKDF (reference sequence). DNA of the CDR3: TGTGCCACCAGCAGAGATAAAGGGACAAATGAAAAACTGTTTTTT. Translated, it gives CATSRDKGTNEKLFF.

The chain is built from TRBV2 and TRBJ2-7; 8 positions agree with TRBD1. The V gene end was trimmed by 6 bases and the J gene end by 5 bases; junction bases not matched to a gene: 3. From germline, CDR1 is SNHLY and CDR2 FYNNEI. The CDR3 covers 12 residues. CDR3 protein: CASRDRVDEQYF. Here the CDR3 DNA reads TGTGCCAGCAGGGACAGGGTCGACGAGCAGTACTTC.

Only a few counts were recorded for this clonotype. The chain employs TRBV7-8 and TRBJ1-1; no definite D call. The CDR3 loop spans 15 amino acids. V lost 2 bases and J 7 bases, leaving 17 bases between the germline ends. CDR1 is SGHVS and CDR2 is FQNEAQ in the germline V gene. The CDR3 loop is CASSLIAPGGDEAFF. The CDR3 nucleotides read TGTGCCAGCAGCTTAATAGCACCCGGCGGGGATGAAGCTTTCTTT.

The rearrangement joins TRBV7-9 to TRBJ1-2; 7 bases map to TRBD1. The V gene end was trimmed by 6 bases and the J gene end by 1 base; junction bases not matched to a gene: 8. The germline gives CDR1 SEHNR, CDR2 FQNEAQ (reference sequence). The CDR3 is 15 residues long. The DNA for the CDR3 is TGTGCCAGCAGATCCGGACAGGCTTATAACTATGGCTACACCTTC. This gives the protein CASRSGQAYNYGYTF.

This clonotype was recorded many times. This chain connects TRBV10-3 to TRBJ1-6, with TRBD1 as a possible D gene (6 bases). The CDR3 is made up of 18 amino acids. Germline values: CDR1 ENHRY, CDR2 SYGVKD. V was clipped by 3 bases and J by 2 bases, with 17 bases between them. The CDR3 region has the DNA TGTGCCATCAGTGATCAGTGGGGGCGACAGACCTATAATTCACCCCTCCACTTT. This gives the protein CAISDQWGRQTYNSPLHF.

The CDR3 region is CSAEGTSGFNSYEQYF. CDR3 DNA sequence: TGCAGTGCTGAAGGGACTAGCGGATTTAACTCCTACGAGCAGTACTTC. This chain uses TRBV20-1 with TRBJ2-7, with TRBD2 matching 11 bases. The V gene end was trimmed by 5 bases and the J gene end by 0 bases; junction bases not matched to a gene: 9. The CDR3 covers 16 residues. Germline assignment: CDR1 DFQATT and CDR2 SNEGSKA (reference sequence).